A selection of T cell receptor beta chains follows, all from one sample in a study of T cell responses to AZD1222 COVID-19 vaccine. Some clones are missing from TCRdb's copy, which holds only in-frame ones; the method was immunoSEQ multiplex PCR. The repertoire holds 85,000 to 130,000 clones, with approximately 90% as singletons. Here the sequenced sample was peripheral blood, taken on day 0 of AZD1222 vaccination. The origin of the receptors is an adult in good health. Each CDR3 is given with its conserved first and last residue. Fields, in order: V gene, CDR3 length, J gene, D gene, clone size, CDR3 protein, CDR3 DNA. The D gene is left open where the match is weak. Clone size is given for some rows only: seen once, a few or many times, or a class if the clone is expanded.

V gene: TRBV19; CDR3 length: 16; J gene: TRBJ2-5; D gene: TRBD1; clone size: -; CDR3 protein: CASSRGTGGFGETQYF; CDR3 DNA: TGTGCCAGTAGTAGAGGGACAGGGGGCTTCGGGGAGACCCAGTACTTC
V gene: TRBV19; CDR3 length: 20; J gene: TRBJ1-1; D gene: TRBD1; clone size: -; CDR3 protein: CASSKGTGSRTIGGYTEAFF; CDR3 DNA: TGTGCCAGTAGTAAGGGGACAGGAAGCAGGACTATCGGGGGGTACACTGAAGCTTTCTTT
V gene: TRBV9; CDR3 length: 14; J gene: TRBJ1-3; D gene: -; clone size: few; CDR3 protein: CASSGARAGNTIYF; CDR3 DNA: TGTGCCAGCAGCGGAGCCAGGGCTGGAAACACCATATATTTT
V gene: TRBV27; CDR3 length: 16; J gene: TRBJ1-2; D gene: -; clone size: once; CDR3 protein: CASSLKATGSHYGYTF; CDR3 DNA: TGTGCCAGCAGTTTAAAAGCAACAGGGTCCCACTATGGCTACACCTTC
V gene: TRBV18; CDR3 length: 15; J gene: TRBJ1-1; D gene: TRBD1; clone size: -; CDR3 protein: CASSPPGTGVTEAFF; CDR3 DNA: TGTGCCAGCTCACCCCCCGGGACAGGGGTTACTGAAGCTTTCTTT
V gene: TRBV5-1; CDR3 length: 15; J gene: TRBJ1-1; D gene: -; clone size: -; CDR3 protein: CASSPMAGLETEAFF; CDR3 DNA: TGCGCCAGCAGCCCCATGGCAGGGCTGGAGACTGAAGCTTTCTTT
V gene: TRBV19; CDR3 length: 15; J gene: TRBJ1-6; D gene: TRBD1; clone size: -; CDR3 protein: CASSMGQGRRSPLHF; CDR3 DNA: TGTGCCAGTAGTATGGGACAGGGGAGAAGATCACCCCTCCACTTT
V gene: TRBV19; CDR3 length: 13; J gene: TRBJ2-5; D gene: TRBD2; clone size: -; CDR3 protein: CASSIDLGGGLDF; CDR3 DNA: TGTGCCAGTAGTATAGATCTCGGCGGGGGGCTCGACTTC
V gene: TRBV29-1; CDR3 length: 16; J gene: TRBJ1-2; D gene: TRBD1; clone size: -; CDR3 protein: CSVQIDRATLGYGYTF; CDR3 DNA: TGCAGCGTCCAAATTGACAGGGCGACCCTTGGCTATGGCTACACCTTC
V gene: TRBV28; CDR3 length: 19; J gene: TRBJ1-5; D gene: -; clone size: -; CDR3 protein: CASSTLKDRYIDGNQPQHF; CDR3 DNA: TGTGCCAGCAGCACGCTAAAAGACAGGTACATAGATGGCAATCAGCCCCAGCATTTT
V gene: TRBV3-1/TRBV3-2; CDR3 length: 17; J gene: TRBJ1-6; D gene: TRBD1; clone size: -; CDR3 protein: CASSPTGGVSYNSPLHF; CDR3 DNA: TGTGCCAGCAGCCCGACAGGGGGCGTCTCCTATAATTCACCCCTCCACTTT
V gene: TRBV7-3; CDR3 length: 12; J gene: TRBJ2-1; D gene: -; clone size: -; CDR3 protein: CASSLPQGEQFF; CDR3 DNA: TGTGCCAGCAGCTTACCGCAGGGTGAGCAGTTCTTC
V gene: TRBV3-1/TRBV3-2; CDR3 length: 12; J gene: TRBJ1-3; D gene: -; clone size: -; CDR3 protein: CASSRGGNTIYF; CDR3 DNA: TGTGCCAGCAGCCGGGGAGGGAACACCATATATTTT
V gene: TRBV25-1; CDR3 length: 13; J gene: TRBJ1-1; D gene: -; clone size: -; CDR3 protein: CASMGQFGTEAFF; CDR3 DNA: TGTGCCAGCATGGGACAATTTGGGACTGAAGCTTTCTTT
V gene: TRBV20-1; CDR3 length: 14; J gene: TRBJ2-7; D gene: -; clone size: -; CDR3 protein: CSASGGVKFYEQYF; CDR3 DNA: TGCAGTGCTAGTGGGGGTGTAAAGTTCTACGAGCAGTACTTC
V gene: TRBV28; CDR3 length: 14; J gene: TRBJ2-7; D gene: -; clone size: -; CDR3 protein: CASSLGGGAYEQYF; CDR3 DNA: TGTGCCAGCAGTTTAGGTGGGGGGGCGTACGAGCAGTACTTC
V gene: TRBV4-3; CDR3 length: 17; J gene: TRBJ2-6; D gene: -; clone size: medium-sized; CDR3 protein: CASSPPRRYSGANVLTF; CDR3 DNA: TGCGCCAGCAGCCCCCCACGACGGTACTCTGGGGCCAACGTCCTGACTTTC
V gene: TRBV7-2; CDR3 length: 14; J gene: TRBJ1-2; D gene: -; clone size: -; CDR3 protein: CASSPWEAGDGYTF; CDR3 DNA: TGTGCCAGCTCCCCCTGGGAGGCCGGGGATGGCTACACCTTC
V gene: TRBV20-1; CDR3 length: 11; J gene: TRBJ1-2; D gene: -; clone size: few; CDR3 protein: CSATRGGGYTF; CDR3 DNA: TGCAGTGCTACAAGGGGGGGCGGCTACACCTTC